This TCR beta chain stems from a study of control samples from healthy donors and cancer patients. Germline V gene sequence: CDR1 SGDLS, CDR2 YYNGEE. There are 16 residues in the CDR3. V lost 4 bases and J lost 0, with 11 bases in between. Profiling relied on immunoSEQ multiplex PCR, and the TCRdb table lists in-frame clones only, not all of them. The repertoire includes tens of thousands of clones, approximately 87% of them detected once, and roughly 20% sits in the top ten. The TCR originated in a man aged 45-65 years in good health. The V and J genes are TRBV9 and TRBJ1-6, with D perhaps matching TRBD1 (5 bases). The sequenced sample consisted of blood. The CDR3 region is CASSPWDGSYNSPLHF. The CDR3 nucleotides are TGTGCCAGCAGCCCGTGGGACGGCTCCTATAATTCACCCCTCCACTTT. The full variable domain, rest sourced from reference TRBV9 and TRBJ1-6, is DSGVTQTPKHLITATGQRVTLRCSPRSGDLSVYWYQQSLDQGLQFLIQYYNGEERAKGNILERFSAQQFPDLHSELNLSSLELGDSALYFCASSPWDGSYNSPLHFGNGTRLTVT.